The present entry profiles one TCR beta chain with its context. Its antigen is unknown. Into CD45RA+ naive and CD45RA-negative memory subsets, the CD4+ cells were split. These data are taken from a study of shared clonotypes between healthy human individuals. Here immunoSEQ multiplex PCR was the method, and the copy in TCRdb shows in-frame clones only, minus some. The repertoire holds 2 million to 3 million clones, with around 94% as singletons. Whole-study findings and limits: The naive CD4 repertoires of several donors were compared, and roughly 5.1% of clonotypes were shared.

The CDR3 contains 13 residues. The germline V gene has CDR1 MNHEY and CDR2 SVGAGI. V shed 7 bases and J 10 bases; nucleotides not matched to a gene: 9. Sequenced input: naive CD4+ T cells sorted from blood. Specified subset: CD45RA+ positively selected. This TCR was sampled from a man between 18 and 35 years old in good health. The gene calls are TRBV6-5 and TRBJ1-1; 10 bases line up with TRBD1. In nucleotides, the CDR3 is TGTGCCAGCAATATTGGGACAGGGGCTGGAGCTTTCTTT. It yields the protein CASNIGTGAGAFF.